The present entry profiles one T cell receptor (beta chain) with its context. Its antigen is unknown. Assay used: immunoSEQ multiplex PCR; TCRdb lists only in-frame clones, some missing. The sample yields 630,000 or so clones, 98% seen once. The naive CD8 subset, CD45RO-negative cells positively selected for CCR7, excluded terminally differentiated effector memory CD45RA+ cells. The study enrolled healthy HIV-negative adults without recent acute infections or vaccinations as donors. These data come from a study of shared clonotypes between healthy human individuals. Study-wide points: For sorted subsets, rarefaction showed incomplete sequencing despite large depth.

Trimming removed 6 bases at V and 0 bases at J, with 9 bases between. Germline-derived CDR1 and CDR2 are SGHRS and YFSETQ. The CDR3 contains 13 residues. Sequenced material: naive CD8+ T cells sorted from blood. The source is a young man in good health. This chain links TRBV5-1 with TRBJ1-1; D remains unclear. CDR3: CASTPWVNTEAFF. In DNA, the CDR3 is TGCGCCAGCACCCCCTGGGTGAACACTGAAGCTTTCTTT.